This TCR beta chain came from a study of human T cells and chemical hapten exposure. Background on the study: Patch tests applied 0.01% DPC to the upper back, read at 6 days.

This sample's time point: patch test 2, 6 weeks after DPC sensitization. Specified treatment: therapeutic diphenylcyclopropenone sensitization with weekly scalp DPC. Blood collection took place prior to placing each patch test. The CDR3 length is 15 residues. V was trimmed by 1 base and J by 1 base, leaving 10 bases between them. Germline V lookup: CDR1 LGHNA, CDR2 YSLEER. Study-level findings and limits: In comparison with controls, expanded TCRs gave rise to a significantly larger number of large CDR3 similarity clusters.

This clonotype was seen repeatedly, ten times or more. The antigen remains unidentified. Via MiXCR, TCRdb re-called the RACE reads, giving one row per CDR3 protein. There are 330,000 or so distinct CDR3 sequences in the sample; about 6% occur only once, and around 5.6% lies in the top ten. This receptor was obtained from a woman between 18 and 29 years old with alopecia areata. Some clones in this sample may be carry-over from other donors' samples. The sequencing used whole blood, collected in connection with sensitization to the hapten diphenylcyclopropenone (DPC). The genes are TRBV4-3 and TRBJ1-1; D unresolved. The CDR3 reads CASSQVPQENTEAFF. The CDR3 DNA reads TGCGCCAGCAGCCAAGTTCCCCAGGAGAACACTGAAGCTTTCTTT.